The 21 T cell receptor beta chains below all came from one sample that was sequenced in a study of blood T cell repertoires in COVID-19. Assay used: immunoSEQ multiplex PCR; TCRdb lists only in-frame clones, some missing. The sample has some 320,000 clones; 90% are singletons. The sample was PBMCs or T cells enriched from blood (not recorded which). The receptor source for this set is a woman in her twenties or thirties who had been exposed to COVID-19.

This chain connects TRBV6-5 to TRBJ2-3, with 7 positions matching TRBD2. V trimming: 8 bases; J trimming: 2 bases; junction bases outside the gene matches: 7. The CDR3 covers 14 residues. Germline lookup yields CDR1 MNHEY and CDR2 SVGAGI. The CDR3 DNA follows: TGTGCCAGCCACCGGGACTACCTCACAGATACGCAGTATTTT. As protein: CASHRDYLTDTQYF.

The chain employs TRBV20-1 and TRBJ2-4; 9 bases match TRBD2. The CDR3 is 18 amino acids. V dropped 3 bases and J dropped 0; count of bases not matched to a gene: 12. CDR1 and CDR2 (germline): DFQATT, SNEGSKA (reference sequence). The CDR3 nucleotides are TGCAGTGCTAGTCTCGGTAGCGGGGGAGTAATAGCCAAAAACATTCAGTACTTC. Its translation: CSASLGSGGVIAKNIQYF.

J is TRBJ1-2 and V is TRBV7-2; the D is unclear. There are 15 residues in the CDR3. Deletions cut 1 base from V and 4 bases from J, with 13 bases between. CDR1 and CDR2 from the germline V gene are SGHTA and FQGNSA. The CDR3 loop reads CASSLGGMKRYGYTF. The CDR3 DNA reads TGTGCCAGCAGCTTAGGAGGGATGAAACGCTATGGCTACACCTTC.

The V gene is TRBV7-2, the J gene TRBJ2-1; 7 bases agree with TRBD2. V lost 2 bases, J lost 6 bases, and 7 bases stayed unmatched. CDR1 is SGHTA, CDR2 FQGNSA, per germline. CDR3 length equals 15 residues. The DNA of the CDR3 is TGTGCCAGCAGCTTAATCCGGGGGGTAGGCAATGAGCAGTTCTTC. This codes for CASSLIRGVGNEQFF.

Here the CDR3 DNA reads TGTGCCAGCAGTTTGGACAGGGCCTACGAGCAGTACTTC. Translating it yields CASSLDRAYEQYF. J is TRBJ2-7 and V is TRBV6-5; 8 nucleotides match TRBD1. This CDR3 comprises 13 residues. Trimming cost V 4 bases and J 2 bases; bases outside gene matches: 1. Per germline, CDR1 MNHEY and CDR2 SVGAGI.

This chain uses TRBV4-2 with TRBJ2-5, with D perhaps TRBD1 (6 bases). Germline CDR1 is LGHNA and CDR2 is YNFKEQ. Trimming pared 1 base from V and 3 bases from J, leaving 12 bases between. The CDR3 runs 15 residues. CDR3 amino acids: CASSQAGQLKETQYF. CDR3 DNA: TGTGCCAGCAGCCAAGCTGGACAGTTAAAAGAGACCCAGTACTTC.

V and J are TRBV25-1 and TRBJ1-2, with D possibly TRBD1 on 5 matching bases. This CDR3 is built from 16 residues. V was cut by 1 base and J by 4 bases, with 16 bases left in between. Germline CDR1 MGHDK, CDR2 SYGVNS. CDR3 loop: CASSELGRDWAYGYTF. The CDR3 DNA reads as TGTGCCAGCAGTGAATTAGGAAGGGACTGGGCCTATGGCTACACCTTC.

The chain carries TRBV3-1 (or the pseudogene TRBV3-2) and TRBJ2-3, with a tentative D call TRBD1 (5 bases). V gave up 6 bases and J gave up 5 bases, with 15 bases separating them. This CDR3 spans 14 amino acids. Germline V gives CDR1 LGHDT, CDR2 YNNKEL (reference sequence). The CDR3 region has the DNA TGTGCCAGCAGTACTACCTTTCAGGGAGATACGCAGTATTTT. This codes for CASSTTFQGDTQYF.

The chain is built from TRBV20-1 and TRBJ1-2, with D maybe TRBD1 (5 bases). Germline loops: CDR1 DFQATT, CDR2 SNEGSKA (reference sequence). The CDR3 totals 10 residues. The DNA for the CDR3 is TGCGGGGGGTTCGACTATGGCTACACCTTC. Residues: CGGFDYGYTF.

This chain uses TRBV5-1 with TRBJ2-5; maybe TRBD1 (5 bases). Trimming took 7 bases from V and 5 from J, leaving 21 bases between them. Germline assignment: CDR1 SGHRS and CDR2 YFSETQ. CDR3 length: 15 residues. This CDR3 is CASERWAGPGETQYF. CDR3 in DNA: TGCGCCAGCGAGCGTTGGGCAGGGCCTGGGGAGACCCAGTACTTC. The variable domain in full, with the rest retrieved from reference TRBV5-1 and TRBJ2-5, is KAGVTQTPRYLIKTRGQQVTLSCSPISGHRSVSWYQQTPGQGLQFLFEYFSETQRNKGNFPGRFSGRQFSNSRSEMNVSTLELGDSALYLCASERWAGPGETQYFGPGTRLLVL.

This sequence joins TRBV4-1 and TRBJ1-2; unclear D gene. V shed 0 bases and J shed 5 bases, with 16 bases lying between them. This CDR3 comprises 16 residues. The germline gives CDR1 MGHRA, CDR2 YSYEKL. The CDR3 spells CASSQENSPRKYGYTF. In nucleotides, the CDR3 is TGCGCCAGCAGCCAAGAAAACTCCCCCAGGAAGTATGGCTACACCTTC.

The genes are TRBV19 and TRBJ1-2, with 8 nucleotides matching TRBD1. The CDR3 is 16 amino acids. Germline V CDR1 and CDR2: LNHDA, SQIVND (reference sequence). J lost 1 base, V lost 7 bases, and 11 bases had no gene match. For the CDR3, the DNA is TGTGCCAGTACCAGCGACAGGGGCCTGAATAACTATGGCTACACCTTC. Protein sequence: CASTSDRGLNNYGYTF.

The chain links TRBV19 to TRBJ2-7, with D possibly being TRBD2 (5 bases). Germline values: CDR1 LNHDA, CDR2 SQIVND (reference sequence). The CDR3 length is 15 residues. The V end was cut by 3 bases, the J end by 3 bases, with 15 bases between. The CDR3 DNA reads as TGTGCCAGTAGTATGTATGGACTCAGCTACTACGAGCAGTACTTC. Its translation is CASSMYGLSYYEQYF.

This chain links TRBV30 with TRBJ2-7; 8 bases line up with TRBD1. After removal of 0 bases from V and 3 bases from J, the junction contained 7 bases not matched to a gene. This CDR3 is built from 15 residues. The germline V gene has CDR1 GTSNPN and CDR2 SVGIG (reference sequence). CDR3 protein: CAWSVLRDRRYEQYF. DNA of the CDR3: TGTGCCTGGAGTGTACTTCGGGACAGGCGCTACGAGCAGTACTTC.

This sequence joins TRBV29-1 and TRBJ2-7; TRBD2 agrees at 7 bases. Germline CDR1 is SQVTM and CDR2 is ANQGSEA. V shed 6 bases, J shed 2 bases, and the junction held 1 base outside the gene matches. CDR3 size: 11 residues. For the CDR3, the DNA is TGCAGCGTCGGACTAGCCTACGAGCAGTACTTC. Residues: CSVGLAYEQYF.

The chain is built from TRBV24-1 and TRBJ2-3; tentative D call: TRBD2 (6 bases). V lost 0 bases, J lost 5 bases, and 11 bases lay in between. Looked up from germline, CDR1 is KGHDR and CDR2 is SFDVKD. CDR3 length: 15 residues. The CDR3, as DNA: TGTGCCACCAGTGATTTGCAGGAAGCGGGAGATACGCAGTATTTT. It translates to CATSDLQEAGDTQYF.

The gene calls are TRBV18 and TRBJ1-5, with a possible D match to TRBD1 (5 bases). V was trimmed by 4 bases and J by 5 bases, leaving 12 bases between them. The CDR3 spans 14 residues. Per the germline V gene, CDR1 is KGHSH and CDR2 is LQKENI. This CDR3 is CASSLREVDQPQHF. Written as DNA, the CDR3 is TGTGCCAGCTCACTCAGGGAGGTAGATCAGCCCCAGCATTTT.

This rearrangement joins TRBV3-1 (or the pseudogene TRBV3-2) to TRBJ1-2; a possible D gene is TRBD1 (5 bases). Looked up from germline, CDR1 is LGHDT and CDR2 is YNNKEL (reference sequence). V dropped 4 bases and J dropped 4 bases, with 10 bases sitting between them. This CDR3 has 13 amino acids. This chain's CDR3 is CASSPLGGYGYTF. CDR3 coding DNA: TGTGCCAGCAGCCCCTTGGGGGGCTATGGCTACACCTTC.

The rearrangement joins TRBV4-2 to TRBJ2-7; D may be TRBD1 (6 bases). Looked up from germline, CDR1 is LGHNA and CDR2 is YNFKEQ. Trimming pared 2 bases from V and 2 bases from J, leaving 10 bases between. The CDR3 loop spans 14 amino acids. CDR3 residues: CASSQNPGAYEQYF. Here the CDR3 DNA reads TGTGCCAGCAGCCAAAACCCAGGGGCCTACGAGCAGTACTTC.

This chain joins TRBV3-1 (or the pseudogene TRBV3-2) and TRBJ1-6, with D maybe TRBD1 (5 bases). V was pared by 0 bases and J by 3 bases, with 9 bases between. The CDR3 extends over 16 amino acids. Germline CDR1 reads LGHDT; CDR2 reads YNNKEL (reference sequence). CDR3 loop: CASSQDSGGYNSPLHF. CDR3 nucleotide sequence: TGTGCCAGCAGCCAAGATTCGGGGGGCTATAATTCACCCCTCCACTTT.

The V and J genes are TRBV20-1 and TRBJ1-1; TRBD1 might be the D (5 bases). With 7 bases removed from V and 10 bases from J, the gap between germline ends came to 16 bases. Germline V gene data show CDR1 as DFQATT and CDR2 as SNEGSKA (reference sequence). The CDR3 sequence is 11 residues long. The CDR3 DNA sequence: TGCAGTGTTGGAGGGGCGATTCGAGCTTTCTTT. Its translation: CSVGGAIRAFF.